Listed below are T cell receptor beta chains from one sample, sequenced in a study of a mutant IDH1 vaccine in newly diagnosed glioma. Repertoires were generated with immunoSEQ multiplex PCR, while TCRdb's copy carries only in-frame clones and drops some. This table holds 35,000 to 50,000 clones, around 94% found once. These TCRs' antigens remain unknown. Sequencing was performed on PBMCs, taken from a glioma patient whose treatment included an IDH1 peptide vaccine. The receptors shown here come from a man over 45 with glioma. Both conserved end residues are part of each CDR3. The order of the fields is J gene, V gene, clone size, D gene, CDR3 protein, CDR3 DNA. D genes are given only for firm matches. For some rows the clone size is stated as once, few or many, or as a class when expanded; others skip it.

J: TRBJ1-2; V: TRBV27; size: -; D: TRBD1; CDR3: CASSVDRDGYNGYTF; DNA: TGTGCCAGCAGCGTTGACAGGGATGGTTACAACGGCTACACCTTC
J: TRBJ2-2; V: TRBV5-6; size: once; D: -; CDR3: CASSLGPTGTGELFF; DNA: TGTGCCAGCAGCTTGGGGCCCACAGGGACCGGGGAGCTGTTTTTT
J: TRBJ2-1; V: TRBV7-9; size: -; D: -; CDR3: CASSLARATYNEQFF; DNA: TGTGCCAGCAGCTTAGCGCGCGCGACCTACAATGAGCAGTTCTTC
J: TRBJ2-1; V: TRBV7-2; size: -; D: TRBD2; CDR3: CASSSGTTWANEQFF; DNA: TGTGCCAGCAGCTCCGGGACTACCTGGGCCAATGAGCAGTTCTTC
J: TRBJ2-5; V: TRBV7-8; size: few; D: TRBD2; CDR3: CASSSTGTSGSQETQYF; DNA: TGTGCCAGCAGCTCGACCGGGACTAGCGGATCTCAAGAGACCCAGTACTTC
J: TRBJ2-7; V: TRBV7-7; size: -; D: -; CDR3: CASSLVTRGGSYEQYF; DNA: TGTGCTAGCAGCCTGGTAACCAGGGGGGGATCCTACGAGCAGTACTTC
J: TRBJ2-3; V: TRBV9; size: -; D: -; CDR3: CASSVGRATDTQYF; DNA: TGTGCCAGCAGCGTAGGGCGGGCCACAGATACGCAGTATTTT
J: TRBJ1-2; V: TRBV5-1; size: -; D: -; CDR3: CASSLSGDTYGYTF; DNA: TGCGCCAGCAGCTTGTCAGGGGATACATATGGCTACACCTTC
J: TRBJ2-7; V: TRBV29-1; size: -; D: TRBD1; CDR3: CSVVGTGVREQYF; DNA: TGCAGCGTTGTGGGGACAGGGGTTAGAGAGCAGTACTTC
J: TRBJ2-7; V: TRBV7-3; size: -; D: TRBD1; CDR3: CASSSTGTGREEQYF; DNA: TGTGCCAGCAGCTCCACCGGGACAGGGCGTGAAGAGCAGTACTTC
J: TRBJ2-7; V: TRBV30; size: -; D: -; CDR3: CACLDTSYEQYF; DNA: TGTGCCTGCTTGGACACCTCCTACGAGCAGTACTTC
J: TRBJ2-2; V: TRBV9; size: -; D: TRBD1; CDR3: CASSVGQGASGELFF; DNA: TGTGCCAGCAGCGTAGGACAGGGGGCGTCCGGGGAGCTGTTTTTT
J: TRBJ1-2; V: TRBV11-2; size: -; D: TRBD1; CDR3: CASSSIRTGNTRYTF; DNA: TGTGCCAGCAGCTCCATTCGGACAGGGAACACACGCTACACCTTC
J: TRBJ1-6; V: TRBV7-9; size: once; D: TRBD1; CDR3: CASSPGQGNSPLHF; DNA: TGTGCCAGCAGCCCCGGACAGGGAAATTCACCCCTCCACTTT
J: TRBJ2-4; V: TRBV7-2; size: -; D: TRBD1; CDR3: CASRAGTENIQYF; DNA: TGTGCCAGCAGGGCCGGGACAGAAAACATTCAGTACTTC
J: TRBJ1-1; V: TRBV27; size: -; D: -; CDR3: CASSLSGTVGLTEAFF; DNA: TGTGCCAGCAGTTTATCTGGAACAGTTGGACTTACTGAAGCTTTCTTT
J: TRBJ2-7; V: TRBV27; size: -; D: -; CDR3: CASSDYYEQYF; DNA: TGTGCCAGCAGTGACTACTACGAGCAGTACTTC
J: TRBJ2-1; V: TRBV10-3; size: -; D: -; CDR3: CAISSYDNEQFF; DNA: TGTGCCATCAGTAGTTACGACAATGAGCAGTTCTTC
J: TRBJ1-2; V: TRBV28; size: -; D: TRBD1; CDR3: CASLKTGVNYGYTF; DNA: TGTGCCAGCCTCAAGACAGGGGTTAACTATGGCTACACCTTC
J: TRBJ1-4; V: TRBV28; size: -; D: TRBD1; CDR3: CASSKTGTASEKLFF; DNA: TGTGCCAGCAGTAAGACCGGGACAGCCTCTGAAAAACTGTTTTTT
J: TRBJ2-7; V: TRBV28; size: -; D: -; CDR3: CASSLTTSEQYF; DNA: TGTGCCAGCAGTCTAACGACTAGCGAGCAGTACTTC
J: TRBJ2-1; V: TRBV7-2; size: -; D: -; CDR3: CATQAHLRDNEQFF; DNA: TGTGCCACTCAAGCGCACCTTAGGGACAATGAGCAGTTCTTC
J: TRBJ1-2; V: TRBV6-5; size: -; D: TRBD1; CDR3: CASREGARGYTF; DNA: TGTGCCAGCAGAGAGGGGGCTAGGGGCTACACCTTC
J: TRBJ2-3; V: TRBV4-2; size: -; D: -; CDR3: CASSRRDTGTDTQYF; DNA: TGTGCCAGCAGCCGCCGGGACACCGGCACAGATACGCAGTATTTT
J: TRBJ1-6; V: TRBV5-6; size: once; D: -; CDR3: CASSSESSYNSPLHF; DNA: TGTGCCAGCAGCTCCGAGAGCTCCTATAATTCACCCCTCCACTTT
J: TRBJ2-3; V: TRBV6-5; size: -; D: TRBD2; CDR3: CASSRAGRTDTQYF; DNA: TGTGCCAGCAGTCGAGCGGGAAGGACAGATACGCAGTATTTT
J: TRBJ2-7; V: TRBV6-1; size: -; D: -; CDR3: CASSEIQGHEQYF; DNA: TGTGCCAGCAGTGAAATTCAGGGCCACGAGCAGTACTTC
J: TRBJ1-5; V: TRBV6-1; size: -; D: TRBD1; CDR3: CASSEDRGKGQPQHF; DNA: TGTGCCAGCAGTGAAGACAGGGGGAAAGGTCAGCCCCAGCATTTT
J: TRBJ2-1; V: TRBV29-1; size: -; D: TRBD1; CDR3: CSVVVRGRSNEQFF; DNA: TGCAGCGTTGTGGTCAGGGGGCGATCAAATGAGCAGTTCTTC
J: TRBJ2-5; V: TRBV11-3; size: -; D: -; CDR3: CASSLGVVGVQETQYF; DNA: TGTGCCAGCAGCTTAGGGGTGGTCGGCGTCCAAGAGACCCAGTACTTC
J: TRBJ1-1; V: TRBV29-1; size: once; D: -; CDR3: CSVARNTEAFF; DNA: TGCAGCGTCGCCCGGAACACTGAAGCTTTCTTT
J: TRBJ1-1; V: TRBV5-1; size: -; D: TRBD1; CDR3: CASSFQGDVTEAFF; DNA: TGCGCCAGCAGCTTTCAGGGGGATGTGACTGAAGCTTTCTTT
J: TRBJ2-5; V: TRBV10-2; size: -; D: -; CDR3: CASSFTRQETQYF; DNA: TGCGCCAGCAGCTTCACAAGACAAGAGACCCAGTACTTC
J: TRBJ2-7; V: TRBV7-9; size: -; D: -; CDR3: CASSLAWVGSYEQYF; DNA: TGTGCCAGCAGCTTAGCGTGGGTAGGATCGTACGAGCAGTACTTC
J: TRBJ2-3; V: TRBV4-3; size: -; D: TRBD2; CDR3: CASSQEWDYLKPRTDTQYF; DNA: TGCGCCAGCAGCCAAGAGTGGGACTACCTAAAACCACGCACAGATACGCAGTATTTT
J: TRBJ1-1; V: TRBV7-2; size: -; D: -; CDR3: CASSLQLAGNEAFF; DNA: TGTGCCAGCAGCTTACAACTCGCGGGGAATGAAGCTTTCTTT
J: TRBJ1-5; V: TRBV5-6; size: -; D: -; CDR3: CASSLRGNQPQHF; DNA: TGTGCCAGCAGCTTGAGGGGCAATCAGCCCCAGCATTTT
J: TRBJ2-3; V: TRBV30; size: -; D: TRBD2; CDR3: CAYLDLAGGRTDTQYF; DNA: TGTGCCTACTTGGATTTAGCGGGGGGGCGGACAGATACGCAGTATTTT
J: TRBJ1-1; V: TRBV6-5; size: once; D: -; CDR3: CASRPAGSIEAFF; DNA: TGTGCCAGCAGACCCGCCGGCAGTATTGAAGCTTTCTTT
J: TRBJ1-4; V: TRBV30; size: -; D: -; CDR3: CAWSSGPPPRKLFF; DNA: TGTGCCTGGAGTTCCGGGCCACCACCGAGAAAACTGTTTTTT
J: TRBJ2-1; V: TRBV4-3; size: -; D: -; CDR3: CASSQDPGGGGRKQFF; DNA: TGCGCCAGCAGCCAAGATCCAGGGGGGGGCGGGAGGAAGCAGTTCTTC
J: TRBJ2-5; V: TRBV4-1; size: -; D: -; CDR3: CASSQVEFETQYF; DNA: TGCGCCAGCAGCCAAGTTGAGTTCGAGACCCAGTACTTC
J: TRBJ2-3; V: TRBV9; size: few; D: TRBD1; CDR3: CASSPSGTGGLDTQYF; DNA: TGTGCCAGCAGCCCTTCCGGGACAGGGGGCTTAGATACGCAGTATTTT
J: TRBJ2-2; V: TRBV7-2; size: -; D: -; CDR3: CASSPRRAAGELFF; DNA: TGTGCCAGCAGCCCCCGACGGGCCGCCGGGGAGCTGTTTTTT
J: TRBJ2-1; V: TRBV7-9; size: once; D: -; CDR3: CASSDTSRDNNNEQFF; DNA: TGTGCCAGCAGCGATACCTCCCGGGACAATAACAATGAGCAGTTCTTC
J: TRBJ2-3; V: TRBV9; size: -; D: TRBD2; CDR3: CASSAGTSGRARVDTQYF; DNA: TGTGCCAGCAGCGCCGGGACTAGCGGGAGGGCCCGTGTAGATACGCAGTATTTT
J: TRBJ2-5; V: TRBV6-1; size: -; D: -; CDR3: CASSEAGGLGETQYF; DNA: TGTGCCAGCAGTGAAGCGGGCGGGCTCGGAGAGACCCAGTACTTC
J: TRBJ2-7; V: TRBV29-1; size: -; D: -; CDR3: CSVVPKSYEQYF; DNA: TGCAGCGTTGTTCCCAAAAGCTACGAGCAGTACTTC
J: TRBJ1-2; V: TRBV5-1; size: -; D: -; CDR3: CASSLGGEDYTF; DNA: TGCGCCAGCAGCTTGGGGGGGGAAGACTACACCTTC
J: TRBJ2-1; V: TRBV14; size: -; D: TRBD1; CDR3: CASSHLTGPGYNEQFF; DNA: TGTGCCAGCAGCCACTTGACAGGGCCGGGGTACAATGAGCAGTTCTTC
J: TRBJ1-1; V: TRBV15; size: -; D: -; CDR3: CATSNEGARRMNTEAFF; DNA: TGTGCCACCAGCAATGAAGGGGCTAGACGAATGAACACTGAAGCTTTCTTT
J: TRBJ1-1; V: TRBV11-2; size: -; D: -; CDR3: CASSLDDGLRGTFF; DNA: TGTGCCAGCAGCTTAGATGATGGACTAAGGGGGACTTTCTTT
J: TRBJ2-1; V: TRBV1; size: -; D: -; CDR3: CTSSQVTSGHNEQFF; DNA: TGCACCAGCAGCCAAGTAACCAGCGGTCACAATGAGCAGTTCTTC
J: TRBJ1-1; V: TRBV19; size: -; D: -; CDR3: CASSSEGGIPNAEAFF; DNA: TGTGCCAGTAGTTCGGAGGGGGGGATACCAAACGCTGAAGCTTTCTTT